The T cell receptor beta chain described here comes from a study of radiotherapy plus CTLA-4 blockade in lung cancer. Sequenced by immunoSEQ multiplex PCR; TCRdb stores in-frame clones only, minus some. This table holds more than 75,000 clones, 60% to 75% found once. The V and J ends lost 4 bases and 5 bases, in that order; junction bases with no gene match: 14. The CDR3 loop spans 17 amino acids. This material consisted of peripheral blood, taken from a patient treated with radiotherapy plus ipilimumab. The chain uses TRBV5-3 and TRBJ2-7; 11 bases agree with TRBD2. TRBV5-3 is an ORF; its function is uncertain. This receptor was taken from a human donor with non-small cell lung cancer who had a partial response to radiotherapy plus ipilimumab. Some clones in this sample may be carry-over from other donors' samples. The CDR3 sequence is CARSTNTSGRNTHEQYF. The CDR3 DNA is TGTGCCAGAAGCACCAATACTAGCGGGAGAAATACCCACGAGCAGTACTTC.